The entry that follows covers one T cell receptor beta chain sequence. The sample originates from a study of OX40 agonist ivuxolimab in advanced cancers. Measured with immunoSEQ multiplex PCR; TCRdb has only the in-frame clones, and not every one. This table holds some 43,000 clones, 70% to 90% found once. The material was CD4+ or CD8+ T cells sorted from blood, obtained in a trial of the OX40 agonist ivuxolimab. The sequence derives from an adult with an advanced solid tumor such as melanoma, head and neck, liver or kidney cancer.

CDR3 DNA sequence: TGTGCCAGCAGCCCGGGGGCCCCGCGGGCTGAGCAGTTCTTC. Its translation is CASSPGAPRAEQFF. The chain combines TRBV14 with TRBJ2-1; D possibly matches TRBD1 or TRBD2 (6 bases each). V lost 4 bases, J lost 9 bases, and 16 bases lay in between. This CDR3 has 14 amino acids. The germline CDR1 and CDR2 sequences are SGHDN and FVKESK. Supplemented by reference TRBV14 and TRBJ2-1, the full variable domain reads EAGVTQFPSHSVIEKGQTVTLRCDPISGHDNLYWYRRVMGKEIKFLLHFVKESKQDESGMPNNRFLAERTGGTYSTLKVQPAELEDSGVYFCASSPGAPRAEQFFGPGTRLTVL.